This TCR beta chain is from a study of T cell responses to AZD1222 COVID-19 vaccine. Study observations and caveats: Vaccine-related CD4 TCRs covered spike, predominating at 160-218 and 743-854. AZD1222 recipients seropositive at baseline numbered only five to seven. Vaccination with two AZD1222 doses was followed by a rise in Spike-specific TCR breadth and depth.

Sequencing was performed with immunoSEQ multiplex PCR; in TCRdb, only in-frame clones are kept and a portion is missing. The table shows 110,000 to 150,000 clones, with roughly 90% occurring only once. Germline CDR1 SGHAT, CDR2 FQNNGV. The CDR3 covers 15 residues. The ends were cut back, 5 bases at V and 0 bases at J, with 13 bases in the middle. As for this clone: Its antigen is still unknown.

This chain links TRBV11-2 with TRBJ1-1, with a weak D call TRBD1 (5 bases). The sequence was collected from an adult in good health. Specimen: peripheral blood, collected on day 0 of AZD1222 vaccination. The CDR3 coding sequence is TGTGCCAGCAGCGTGACAGTAACCATGAACACTGAAGCTTTCTTT. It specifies CASSVTVTMNTEAFF.